The clone carrying this T cell receptor (beta chain) showed up many times. The data originate from a study of blood T cells in healthy people across ages. A second PCR of 7 to 11 cycles used a sample-barcoded 5' primer and a J-beta primer mix. TCRdb used MiXCR to reprocess the 5' RACE reads, holding one entry per CDR3 protein. Of around 1.7 million distinct CDR3 sequences listed, 28% are singletons. V was clipped by 4 bases and J by 6 bases; unmatched bases: 4. The CDR3 sequence is 14 residues long. Germline values: CDR1 SEHNR, CDR2 FQNEAQ (reference sequence). Sample: blood. The receptor comes from a woman aged 25 to 39 in good health. The chain links TRBV7-9 to TRBJ1-5; the match to TRBD1 covers 9 bases. This CDR3 is CASSSTGGGQPQHF. CDR3 nucleotides: TGTGCCAGCAGCTCGACAGGGGGAGGTCAGCCCCAGCATTTT.